This entry is about one T cell receptor beta chain. This CDR3 region has 13 residues. Trimming removed 0 bases from V and 11 bases from J; junction bases left unmatched: 4. Germline CDR1 is GTSNPN and CDR2 is SVGIG (reference sequence). This sample is part of a study of CD8 T cells in Susac syndrome. Reverse transcription of about 0.45 to 1 ug RNA was performed with random hexamers. One entry per CDR3 protein results from TCRdb running MiXCR on the immunoSEQ multiplex PCR reads. The sample holds a few hundred thousand distinct CDR3 sequences, about 95% seen once. Sequencing of TCR beta drew on CD8+ and CD4+ T cells from blood. Control patients had untreated stable or active relapsing-remitting multiple sclerosis by revised McDonald criteria.

The sequence was collected from a human donor with multiple sclerosis. The sequenced sample consisted of CD4+ T cells from PBMCs. The rearrangement links TRBV30 to TRBJ2-1; 10 bases are a match to TRBD2. The CDR3 DNA sequence: TGTGCCTGGAGTGTACCTAGCGGGGGAAAGCAGTTCTTC. Its translation: CAWSVPSGGKQFF.